This T cell receptor (beta chain) was identified in a study of blood T cell repertoires in COVID-19. Turning to the study itself: PBMCs, B-cell-depleted T cells, or T cells were the source of the cDNA or gDNA that made up the material.

The assay was immunoSEQ multiplex PCR, and TCRdb's table has in-frame clones only and misses some. The sample consists of approximately 170,000 clones, 70% to 90% of them appearing once. From germline, CDR1 is MNHEY and CDR2 SVGAGI. V was pared by 6 bases and J by 4 bases, with 15 bases between. The CDR3 totals 14 residues. The rearrangement joins TRBV6-5 to TRBJ2-5, with D maybe TRBD2 (6 bases). This receptor was identified in a man under 40 with acute or convalescent COVID-19. The sequenced material came from peripheral blood. This chain's CDR3 is CASSSPTRTETQYF. Here the CDR3 DNA reads TGTGCCAGCAGCTCCCCGACTAGGACAGAGACCCAGTACTTC.